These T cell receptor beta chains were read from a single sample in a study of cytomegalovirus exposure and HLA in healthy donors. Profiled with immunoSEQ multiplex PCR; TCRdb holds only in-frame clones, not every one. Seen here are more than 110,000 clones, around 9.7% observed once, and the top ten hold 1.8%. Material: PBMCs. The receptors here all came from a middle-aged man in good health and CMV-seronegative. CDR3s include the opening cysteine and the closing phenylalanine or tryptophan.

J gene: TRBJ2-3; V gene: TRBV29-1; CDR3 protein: CSVTGQESTDTQYF
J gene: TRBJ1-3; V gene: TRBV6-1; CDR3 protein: CASSEVPDRNTIYF
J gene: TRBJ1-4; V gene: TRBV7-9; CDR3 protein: CASSPDRGTNEKLFF
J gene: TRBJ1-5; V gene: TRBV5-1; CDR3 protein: CASSLDGNPSNQPQHF
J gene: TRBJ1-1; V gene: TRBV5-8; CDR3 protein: CASSLWGGGRNTEAFF
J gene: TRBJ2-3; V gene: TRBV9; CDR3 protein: CASSTRQIPTDTQYF
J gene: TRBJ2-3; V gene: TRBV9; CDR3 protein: CASSVGRGGTDTQYF
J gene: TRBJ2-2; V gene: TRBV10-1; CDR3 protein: CASSQSTGVSTGELFF
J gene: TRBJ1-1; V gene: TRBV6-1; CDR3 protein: CASSTDRGRNTEAFF
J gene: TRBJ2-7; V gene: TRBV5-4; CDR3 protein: CASSLTSGSYEQYF
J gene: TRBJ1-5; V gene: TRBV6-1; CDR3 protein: CASSDSGVVNQPQHF
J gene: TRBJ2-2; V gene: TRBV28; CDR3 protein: CASSPGGTRTGELFF
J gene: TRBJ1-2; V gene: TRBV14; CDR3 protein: CASSPGEGEGYTF
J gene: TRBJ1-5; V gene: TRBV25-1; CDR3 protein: CASSDYNQPQHF